This TCR beta chain emerged from a study of T cells in Graves' hyperthyroidism and ophthalmopathy. TCR beta CDR3 regions were amplified from RNA transcripts. HTBI primers were the set used in a first-round RT-PCR of the TCR CDR3. TCRdb redid the calling of the multiplex PCR reads with MiXCR, one entry per CDR3 protein. The sample has 450,000 to 600,000 distinct CDR3 sequences; 20% are singletons. With V trimmed by 4 bases and J by 2 bases, 4 bases remained unmatched. Looked up from germline, CDR1 is SQVTM and CDR2 is ANQGSEA. The CDR3 totals 13 residues. This receptor was obtained from a man aged 40-55 years with Graves' ophthalmopathy. Sample: blood. V and J are TRBV29-1 and TRBJ1-2, with TRBD1 matching over 7 bases. The CDR3 is CSVAQGMNYGYTF. The CDR3 DNA is TGCAGCGTTGCACAGGGGATGAACTATGGCTACACCTTC.